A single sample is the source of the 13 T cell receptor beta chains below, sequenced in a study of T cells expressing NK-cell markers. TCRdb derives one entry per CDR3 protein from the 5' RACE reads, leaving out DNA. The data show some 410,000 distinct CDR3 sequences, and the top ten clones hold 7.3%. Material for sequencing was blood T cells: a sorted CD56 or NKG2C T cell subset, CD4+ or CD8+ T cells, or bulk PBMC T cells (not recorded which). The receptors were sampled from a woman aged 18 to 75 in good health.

The chain's CDR3 is CSARVTGLYFNEQFF. V and J are TRBV29-1 and TRBJ2-1; TCRdb's D call of TRBD1 is untestable without DNA. The CDR3 consists of 15 residues. Germline V CDR1 and CDR2: SQVTM, ANQGSEA.

This CDR3 reads CASSHGRSSYEQYF. The rearrangement uses TRBV14 and TRBJ2-7. The CDR3 covers 14 residues. Germline assignment: CDR1 SGHDN and CDR2 FVKESK.

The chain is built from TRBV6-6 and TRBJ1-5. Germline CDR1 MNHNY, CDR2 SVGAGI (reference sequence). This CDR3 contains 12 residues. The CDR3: CASKKSNQPQHF.

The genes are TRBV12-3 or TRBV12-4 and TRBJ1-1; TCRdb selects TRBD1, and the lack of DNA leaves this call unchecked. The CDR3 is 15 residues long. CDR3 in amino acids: CASSSGTTSATEAFF.

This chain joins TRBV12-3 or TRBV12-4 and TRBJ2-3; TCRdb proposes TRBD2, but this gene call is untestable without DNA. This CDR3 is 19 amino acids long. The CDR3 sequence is CASSSSTSGGAASTDTQYF.

CDR3 sequence reads: CASSLGQMNTGELFF. The V call is TRBV5-4, the J call TRBJ2-2. This CDR3 region has 15 residues. The germline CDR1 and CDR2 sequences are SGHNT and YYREEE (reference sequence). The whole variable domain, filled in from reference TRBV5-4 and TRBJ2-2, reads ETGVTQSPTHLIKTRGQQVTLRCSSQSGHNTVSWYQQALGQGPQFIFQYYREEENGRGNFPPRFSGLQFPNYSSELNVNALELDDSALYLCASSLGQMNTGELFFGEGSRLTVL.

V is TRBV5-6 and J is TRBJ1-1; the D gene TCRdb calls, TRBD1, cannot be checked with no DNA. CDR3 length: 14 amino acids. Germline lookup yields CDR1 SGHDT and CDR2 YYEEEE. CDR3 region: CASRDRGESSEAFF.

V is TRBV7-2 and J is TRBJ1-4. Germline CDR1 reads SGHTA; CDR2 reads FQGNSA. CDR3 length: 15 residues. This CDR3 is CASSLAATTNEKLFF.

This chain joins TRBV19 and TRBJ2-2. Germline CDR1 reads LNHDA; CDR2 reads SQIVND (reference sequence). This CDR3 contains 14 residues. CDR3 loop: CASSIVLSSGELFF.

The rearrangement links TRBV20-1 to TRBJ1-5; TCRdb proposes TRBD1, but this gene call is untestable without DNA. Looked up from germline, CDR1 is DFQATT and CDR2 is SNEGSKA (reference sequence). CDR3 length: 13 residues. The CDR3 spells CSAGLGGREPQHF.

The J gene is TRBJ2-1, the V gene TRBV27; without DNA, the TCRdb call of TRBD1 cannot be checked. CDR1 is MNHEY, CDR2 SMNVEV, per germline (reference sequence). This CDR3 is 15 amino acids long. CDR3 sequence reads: CASSLDTGDLNEQFF.

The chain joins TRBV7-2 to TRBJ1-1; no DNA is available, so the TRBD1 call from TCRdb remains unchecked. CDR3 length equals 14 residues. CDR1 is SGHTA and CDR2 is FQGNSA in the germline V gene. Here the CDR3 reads CASSLQGRGTEAFF.

This CDR3 reads CASSPRAWGYTEAFF. V usage is TRBV7-2 and J usage is TRBJ1-1; TCRdb's D gene call, TRBD1, goes unchecked for lack of DNA. Per the germline V gene, CDR1 is SGHTA and CDR2 is FQGNSA. This CDR3 spans 15 amino acids. The variable domain in full, with the rest retrieved from reference TRBV7-2 and TRBJ1-1, is GAGVSQSPSNKVTEKGKDVELRCDPISGHTALYWYRQSLGQGLEFLIYFQGNSAPDKSGLPSDRFSAERTGGSVSTLTIQRTQQEDSAVYLCASSPRAWGYTEAFFGQGTRLTVV.